This T cell receptor (beta chain) was found in a study of T cell repertoires in cytomegalovirus infection. Deletions cut 4 bases from V and 0 bases from J, with 11 bases between. Germline-derived CDR1 and CDR2 are SGHRS and YFSETQ. This CDR3 has 14 residues. TCRdb itself ran the reads through MiXCR, one entry per CDR3 protein. The profile shows some 300,000 distinct CDR3 sequences, approximately 14% of them singletons. This sequence originates from a human donor in good health (CMV status not recorded). Some clones in this sample may be carry-over from other donors' samples. The sequencing input was PBMCs. The chain couples TRBV5-1 to TRBJ2-7, with D perhaps given as TRBD1 or TRBD2 (5 bases each). The CDR3 coding sequence is TGCGCCAGCAGCCGGGACGCGAGCTCCTACGAGCAGTACTTC. Translated: CASSRDASSYEQYF. Drawing the rest from reference TRBV5-1 and TRBJ2-7, the complete variable domain is KAGVTQTPRYLIKTRGQQVTLSCSPISGHRSVSWYQQTPGQGLQFLFEYFSETQRNKGNFPGRFSGRQFSNSRSEMNVSTLELGDSALYLCASSRDASSYEQYFGPGTRLTVT.